The next 27 T cell receptor beta chains were all read from a single sample in a study of T-cell reconstitution after alpha-beta-depleted transplantation in children. Researchers prepared the TCRbeta library using unique molecular identifiers, the study reports. TCRdb re-derived calls from the PCR reads in MiXCR, one entry per CDR3 protein. Among 600,000 or so distinct CDR3 sequences, under 30% were seen once, and the ten largest hold around 14%. The sequenced sample was PBMCs, mostly from graft donor cells, obtained 360 days after TCRalphabeta/CD19-depleted stem cell transplant. The receptors shown here come from a boy less than two years old who had a stem cell transplant for acute myeloid leukemia, so the T cells may come from the graft donor.

This clonotype was detected a few times. The CDR3 DNA reads TGCAGTGCTAGAGAGGCGGGGTCCTACGAGCAGTACTTC. Encoded protein: CSAREAGSYEQYF. This chain links TRBV20-1 with TRBJ2-7, with D perhaps matching TRBD2 (6 bases). Germline CDR1 reads DFQATT; CDR2 reads SNEGSKA (reference sequence). The CDR3 loop spans 13 amino acids. V shed 0 bases and J shed 1 base, with 7 bases lying between them.

This clonotype was counted ten times or more. The J gene is TRBJ2-1, the V gene TRBV20-1; 10 bases map to TRBD2. This CDR3 contains 14 residues. Per germline, CDR1 DFQATT and CDR2 SNEGSKA (reference sequence). V was pared by 1 base and J by 6 bases, with 3 bases of the junction left unmatched. CDR3 region: CSARGGLATNEQFF. The CDR3 DNA sequence: TGCAGTGCTAGAGGGGGACTAGCGACCAATGAGCAGTTCTTC.

The chain employs TRBV20-1 and TRBJ2-1; a weak D match, TRBD1 (6 bases). The CDR3 is 12 residues long. Trimming pared 6 bases from V and 7 bases from J, leaving 13 bases between. Germline values: CDR1 DFQATT, CDR2 SNEGSKA (reference sequence). Written as DNA, the CDR3 is TGCAGTGCCTCACAGGGTACGAATGAGCAGTTCTTC. Encoded protein: CSASQGTNEQFF.

This clonotype was observed many times. The rearrangement links TRBV7-2 to TRBJ2-1; possible D gene TRBD1, 6 bases. The CDR3 runs 17 residues. Looked up from germline, CDR1 is SGHTA and CDR2 is FQGNSA. V lost 3 bases, J lost 3 bases, and 18 bases lay in between. CDR3 DNA sequence: TGTGCCAGCAGCTTCCCCACGACAGACAGGTACTACAATGAGCAGTTCTTC. Translation gives CASSFPTTDRYYNEQFF.

Regarding this clonotype: The CDR3 does not end in the conserved phenylalanine or tryptophan, so this is likely a read error. This sequence joins TRBV6-1 and TRBJ1-5; D perhaps matches TRBD1 (6 bases). The germline V gene encodes CDR1 MNHNS and CDR2 SASEGT. The CDR3 runs 14 residues. Trimming cost V 6 bases and J 7 bases, with 16 bases left between them. The CDR3 here is CASREQGGGQPQHY. The CDR3 DNA follows: TGTGCCAGCAGGGAACAGGGCGGCGGGCAGCCCCAGCATTAT.

This clonotype was seen ten or more times. The chain has TRBV29-1 and TRBJ1-1; D might be TRBD1 (5 bases). The V gene lost 4 bases and the J gene lost 13 bases, with 16 bases spanning the gap. This CDR3 has 11 residues. Germline lookup yields CDR1 SQVTM and CDR2 ANQGSEA. CDR3 sequence: CSVGGDWKDFF. The CDR3 DNA is TGCAGCGTTGGGGGGGATTGGAAAGATTTCTTT.

The V gene is TRBV25-1, the J gene TRBJ2-3; D call uncertain. V lost 1 base to trimming and J lost 3 bases, with 14 bases between them. This CDR3 spans 16 amino acids. Germline V gene data show CDR1 as MGHDK and CDR2 as SYGVNS. This CDR3 reads CASSELTASATDTQYF. In DNA, the CDR3 is TGTGCCAGCAGTGAATTAACGGCTAGTGCGACAGATACGCAGTATTTT.

The sample holds many counts of this clonotype. The V and J genes are TRBV28 and TRBJ2-5, with 8 bases aligning to TRBD2. Germline V gives CDR1 MDHEN, CDR2 SYDVKM. V dropped 7 bases and J dropped 5; count of bases not matched to a gene: 12. The CDR3 extends over 15 amino acids. The CDR3, as DNA: TGTGCCAGCACCAACACCCGGGGGGGCCGCGAGACCCAGTACTTC. It specifies CASTNTRGGRETQYF.

The rearrangement links TRBV10-1 to TRBJ2-3; 8 bases align to TRBD2. The germline gives CDR1 WNHNN, CDR2 SYGVQD (reference sequence). V lost 0 bases to trimming and J lost 5 bases; unmatched junction nucleotides: 7. This CDR3 contains 16 residues. CDR3 sequence reads: CASSESRGVLGDTQYF. CDR3 DNA sequence: TGCGCCAGCAGTGAGTCGCGGGGGGTCTTAGGAGATACGCAGTATTTT.

This chain links TRBV5-5 with TRBJ2-1, with 13 bases aligning to TRBD2. The CDR3 has 18 residues. V was pared by 5 bases and J by 10 bases, with 18 bases of the junction left unmatched. The germline V gene encodes CDR1 SGHKS and CDR2 YYEKEE (reference sequence). CDR3 in amino acids: CASSPLLAGGPSVAEQFF. The CDR3 coding sequence is TGTGCCAGCAGTCCCTTACTAGCGGGGGGGCCTTCGGTGGCGGAGCAGTTCTTC.

A few counts support this clonotype. The J gene is TRBJ2-4, the V gene TRBV12-3 or TRBV12-4, with TRBD1 as a possible D gene (6 bases). V shed 3 bases and J shed 6 bases, with 12 bases lying between them. CDR3 size: 14 residues. CDR3 coding DNA: TGTGCCAGCAGTTTGGGACACTCCTCAAACATTCAGTACTTC. Translation: CASSLGHSSNIQYF.

In its sample, this clonotype was seen a few times. This chain uses TRBV7-8 with TRBJ2-7; no clear D gene. The CDR3 length is 16 residues. Trimming stripped 2 bases from V and 0 bases from J, with 14 bases between. Germline V lookup: CDR1 SGHVS, CDR2 FQNEAQ. CDR3 loop: CASSLRYGPSSYEQYV. DNA for the CDR3: TGTGCCAGCAGCTTACGTTACGGTCCAAGCTCCTACGAGCAGTACGTC.

This clonotype has just a few counts. J is TRBJ2-7 and V is TRBV6-6; maybe TRBD1 (5 bases). With 4 bases removed from V and 4 bases from J, the gap between germline ends came to 11 bases. Germline V CDR1 and CDR2: MNHNY, SVGAGI (reference sequence). The CDR3 has 13 residues. The CDR3, as DNA: TGTGCCAGCAGTTCGACAGAGCCTTACGAGCAGTACTTC. Its translation: CASSSTEPYEQYF.

This clonotype was detected many times. V usage is TRBV3-1 and J usage is TRBJ2-7; D not certain. The V gene's germline CDR1 is LGHDT and CDR2 YNNKEL (reference sequence). The CDR3 covers 16 residues. V lost 2 bases to trimming and J lost 0 bases, with 14 bases between them. The CDR3 loop is CASSQYLSSPSYEQYF. The CDR3, as DNA: TGTGCCAGCAGCCAATATTTGTCTTCACCCTCCTACGAGCAGTACTTC.

The chain links TRBV5-5 to TRBJ2-2, with D hard to call. CDR3 size: 16 residues. Trimming removed 4 bases from V and 0 bases from J, with 13 bases in between. CDR1 is SGHKS and CDR2 is YYEKEE in the germline V gene (reference sequence). The CDR3 is CASSGSKGSNTGELFF. CDR3 DNA: TGTGCCAGCAGCGGTAGTAAGGGTTCGAACACCGGGGAGCTGTTTTTT.

The table lists this clonotype with a few counts. This chain connects TRBV13 to TRBJ1-1; D is unresolved. CDR1 and CDR2 (germline): PRHDT, FYEKMQ (reference sequence). This CDR3 comprises 16 residues. Trimming removed 5 bases at V and 0 bases at J, with 16 bases between. The DNA of the CDR3 is TGTGCCAGCAGCACTCGAAGTCACATCATGAACACTGAAGCTTTCTTT. Its translation: CASSTRSHIMNTEAFF.

CDR3 sequence reads: CASSYGTGENQPQHF. The CDR3 DNA is TGTGCCAGCAGTTACGGGACAGGGGAAAATCAGCCCCAGCATTTT. The chain has TRBV6-5 and TRBJ1-5; 10 nucleotides line up with TRBD1. CDR1 is MNHEY, CDR2 SVGAGI, per germline. V was clipped by 2 bases and J by 4 bases; unmatched bases: 2. The CDR3 contains 15 residues.

This clonotype occurred a few times. Here the CDR3 reads CASSSDQTSGRETQYF. CDR3 sequence (DNA): TGTGCCAGCAGCTCTGATCAGACTAGCGGGCGGGAGACCCAGTACTTC. The genes are TRBV7-2 and TRBJ2-5, with TRBD2 matching 10 bases. CDR3 size: 16 residues. The germline gives CDR1 SGHTA, CDR2 FQGNSA. The V gene end was trimmed by 4 bases and the J gene end by 5 bases; junction bases not matched to a gene: 10.

The rearrangement uses TRBV20-1 and TRBJ2-2; 8 bases agree with TRBD1. Unmatched junction bases numbered 10, after V lost 6 bases and J lost 7 bases. The germline CDR1 and CDR2 sequences are DFQATT and SNEGSKA (reference sequence). There are 14 residues in the CDR3. The CDR3 loop reads CSAERTGMIGELFF. The CDR3 DNA sequence: TGCAGTGCAGAAAGGACAGGGATGATCGGGGAGCTGTTTTTT.

This clonotype was found many times. The rearrangement joins TRBV20-1 to TRBJ2-7, with 10 bases that match TRBD2. The CDR3 contains 17 residues. Germline assignment: CDR1 DFQATT and CDR2 SNEGSKA (reference sequence). J gave up 2 bases and V 0 bases, and 10 bases lay outside the gene matches. This CDR3 is CSARDPRVSGGPYEQYF. The CDR3 DNA reads TGCAGTGCTAGAGATCCCCGCGTTAGCGGGGGGCCCTACGAGCAGTACTTC.

The table lists this clonotype with a few counts. This rearrangement joins TRBV5-1 to TRBJ1-1; no firm D call. Trimming pared 0 bases from V and 0 bases from J, leaving 12 bases between. Germline assignment: CDR1 SGHRS and CDR2 YFSETQ. The CDR3 covers 16 residues. In nucleotides, the CDR3 is TGCGCCAGCAGCTTGGTCGTGGGCACCATGAACACTGAAGCTTTCTTT. As protein: CASSLVVGTMNTEAFF.

This clonotype has a handful of counts. This sequence joins TRBV30 and TRBJ1-1; TRBD1 is a possible D gene (5 bases). The CDR3 contains 14 residues. Germline CDR1 reads GTSNPN; CDR2 reads SVGIG (reference sequence). Trimming pared 4 bases from V and 4 bases from J, leaving 16 bases between. The chain's CDR3 is CAWTPSGGGTEAFF. The CDR3 region has the DNA TGTGCCTGGACCCCGAGCGGGGGTGGCACTGAAGCTTTCTTT.

V usage is TRBV6-5 and J usage is TRBJ2-1; D is undetermined. This CDR3 contains 15 residues. Germline assignment: CDR1 MNHEY and CDR2 SVGAGI. V gave up 4 bases and J gave up 10 bases, with 20 bases separating them. CDR3 residues: CASSWGTPASREQFF. For the CDR3, the DNA is TGTGCCAGCAGTTGGGGTACCCCGGCGTCACGGGAGCAGTTCTTC.

The chain combines TRBV12-3 or TRBV12-4 with TRBJ2-6; TRBD2 matches at 9 bases. V shed 7 bases, J shed 4 bases, and the junction held 8 bases outside the gene matches. The CDR3 is 16 amino acids. In nucleotides, the CDR3 is TGTGCCAGCACCTATAGCGGGGGTAGGGGGGCCAACGTCCTGACTTTC. Translation gives CASTYSGGRGANVLTF.

The chain uses TRBV20-1 and TRBJ2-5; 10 nucleotides match TRBD1. The ends lost 6 bases at V and 3 bases at J; junction bases unmatched: 10. Per germline, CDR1 DFQATT and CDR2 SNEGSKA (reference sequence). The CDR3 sequence is 15 residues long. DNA for the CDR3: TGCAGTGCCAATTTTTTCGGGACAGGGGAAGAGACCCAGTACTTC. Its translation is CSANFFGTGEETQYF.

This clonotype occurred a few times. The V gene is TRBV12-3 or TRBV12-4, the J gene TRBJ1-5; 7 bases line up with TRBD1. This CDR3 region has 13 residues. The J segment lost 7 bases and the V segment lost 6 bases, leaving 6 bases of the junction unmatched. CDR3 DNA: TGTGCCAGCAGCCAGGGGGACCTCCAGCCCCAGCATTTT. Encoded protein: CASSQGDLQPQHF.

This clonotype was counted only a few times. The V and J genes are TRBV15 and TRBJ2-5; no clear D. V was clipped by 3 bases and J by 2 bases, with 10 bases between them. The CDR3 is 14 residues long. Per germline, CDR1 LNHNV and CDR2 YYDKDF (reference sequence). This CDR3 reads CATSSPETQETQYF. In DNA form, the CDR3 reads TGTGCCACCAGCAGCCCGGAGACGCAAGAGACCCAGTACTTC.